Listed below are T cell receptor beta chains from one sample, sequenced in a study of CD8+ T cells in alopecia areata. The method was immunoSEQ multiplex PCR; TCRdb's version includes in-frame clones alone and lacks a portion of them. The sample consists of hundreds of thousands of clones, 50% to 60% of them appearing once. This specimen consisted of CD4+ T cells sorted from blood, obtained at week 0. The receptors stem from a human donor with alopecia areata. Each CDR3 is given with its conserved first and last residue. Fields, in order: J gene, D gene, V gene, clone size, CDR3 DNA, CDR3 protein. A D gene is named only where the DNA matches it firmly. Not all rows give a size; the values are once, few, many and, for expanded clones, a class.

j_call: TRBJ2-4
d_call: TRBD1
v_call: TRBV5-1
clone_size: NA
cdr3_nt: TGCGCCAGCAGCCTTGGAATAGGGGGCCGGGACATTCAGTACTTC
cdr3_aa: CASSLGIGGRDIQYF

j_call: TRBJ1-4
d_call: NA
v_call: TRBV6-6
clone_size: NA
cdr3_nt: TGTGCCAGCAGTTCTCAGAGTGGAACGGGTAATGAAAAACTGTTTTTT
cdr3_aa: CASSSQSGTGNEKLFF

j_call: TRBJ1-2
d_call: NA
v_call: TRBV5-1
clone_size: few
cdr3_nt: TGCGCCAGCAGCTTGGCGTTGGCAGGATCTAACTATGGCTACACCTTC
cdr3_aa: CASSLALAGSNYGYTF

j_call: TRBJ2-1
d_call: NA
v_call: TRBV2
clone_size: NA
cdr3_nt: TGTGCCAGCAGTGATTTTGGTTTGGGCCACAATGAGCAGTTCTTC
cdr3_aa: CASSDFGLGHNEQFF

j_call: TRBJ1-2
d_call: NA
v_call: TRBV28
clone_size: NA
cdr3_nt: TGTGCCAGCAGTTTGGGGGCCCTCGGTGACTATGGCTACACCTTC
cdr3_aa: CASSLGALGDYGYTF

j_call: TRBJ2-7
d_call: TRBD2
v_call: TRBV7-6
clone_size: NA
cdr3_nt: TGTGCCAGCAGCTTACTTGGGACTAGCGGGAGCCCCTACGAGCAGTACTTC
cdr3_aa: CASSLLGTSGSPYEQYF

j_call: TRBJ2-7
d_call: TRBD1
v_call: TRBV30
clone_size: NA
cdr3_nt: TGTGCCTGGGGGCGACAGGGGCACGAGCAGTACTTC
cdr3_aa: CAWGRQGHEQYF

j_call: TRBJ2-4
d_call: NA
v_call: TRBV5-1
clone_size: NA
cdr3_nt: TGCGCCAGCAGCTTTGGGCAGTCTTTAGCCAAAAACATTCAGTACTTC
cdr3_aa: CASSFGQSLAKNIQYF

j_call: TRBJ2-3
d_call: NA
v_call: TRBV29-1
clone_size: NA
cdr3_nt: TGCAGCGTAGGCGCAGGTAGGGTACAAGATACGCAGTATTTT
cdr3_aa: CSVGAGRVQDTQYF

j_call: TRBJ1-6
d_call: NA
v_call: TRBV7-8
clone_size: NA
cdr3_nt: TGTGCCAGCAGCTTCGACAGATTAAATTCACCCCTCCACTTT
cdr3_aa: CASSFDRLNSPLHF

j_call: TRBJ2-1
d_call: TRBD1
v_call: TRBV19
clone_size: NA
cdr3_nt: TGTGCCAGTACCGACAGGGGGCTGGTCAATGAGCAGTTCTTC
cdr3_aa: CASTDRGLVNEQFF

j_call: TRBJ2-6
d_call: TRBD2
v_call: TRBV5-6
clone_size: few
cdr3_nt: TGTGCCAGCAGCTTTACTAGCGGGTACACTGGGGCCAACGTCCTGACTTTC
cdr3_aa: CASSFTSGYTGANVLTF

j_call: TRBJ1-2
d_call: NA
v_call: TRBV29-1
clone_size: few
cdr3_nt: TGCAGCGTTGCAGGAGGGGAGGACTATGGCTACACCTTC
cdr3_aa: CSVAGGEDYGYTF

j_call: TRBJ1-2
d_call: NA
v_call: TRBV15
clone_size: NA
cdr3_nt: TGTGCCACCAGCAGAGATCTTGGCCTCTATGGCTACACCTTC
cdr3_aa: CATSRDLGLYGYTF

j_call: TRBJ1-1
d_call: NA
v_call: TRBV7-2
clone_size: NA
cdr3_nt: TGTGCCAGCAGCTTATCATGGCGCACTGAAGCTTTCTTT
cdr3_aa: CASSLSWRTEAFF

j_call: TRBJ2-1
d_call: TRBD2
v_call: TRBV4-1
clone_size: NA
cdr3_nt: TGCGCCAGCAGCCAAGAAAGACTAGCGGGAGGTCAAGAGCAGTTCTTC
cdr3_aa: CASSQERLAGGQEQFF

j_call: TRBJ1-1
d_call: NA
v_call: TRBV6-5
clone_size: NA
cdr3_nt: TGTGCCAGCAGTTACTTGGGGGTTATGAACACTGAAGCTTTCTTT
cdr3_aa: CASSYLGVMNTEAFF

j_call: TRBJ2-5
d_call: NA
v_call: TRBV11-2
clone_size: NA
cdr3_nt: TGTGCCAGCAGCTTAACTAGTAACCAAGAGACCCAGTACTTC
cdr3_aa: CASSLTSNQETQYF

j_call: TRBJ1-5
d_call: NA
v_call: TRBV25-1
clone_size: NA
cdr3_nt: TGTGCCAGCAGTGGCAGGGTGGATCAGCCCCAGCATTTT
cdr3_aa: CASSGRVDQPQHF

j_call: TRBJ2-3
d_call: NA
v_call: TRBV7-9
clone_size: NA
cdr3_nt: TGTGCCAGCAGCCTCCCAGGTGGGCGTCAGACAGATACGCAGTATTTT
cdr3_aa: CASSLPGGRQTDTQYF

j_call: TRBJ1-2
d_call: TRBD1
v_call: TRBV30
clone_size: NA
cdr3_nt: TGTGCCTGGAGTGGCGGGACAGGGATTGGCTACACCTTC
cdr3_aa: CAWSGGTGIGYTF

j_call: TRBJ1-5
d_call: NA
v_call: TRBV30
clone_size: NA
cdr3_nt: TGTGCCTGGAGTGGACAGGGCAATCAGCCCCAGCATTTT
cdr3_aa: CAWSGQGNQPQHF

j_call: TRBJ2-7
d_call: TRBD2
v_call: TRBV6-5
clone_size: few
cdr3_nt: TGTGCCAGCAGTTACTGGGCTAGCGGGGGCTACGAGCAGTACTTC
cdr3_aa: CASSYWASGGYEQYF

j_call: TRBJ1-1
d_call: NA
v_call: TRBV29-1
clone_size: NA
cdr3_nt: TGCAGCGTTGCGGGCAGGCTGAACACTGAAGCTTTCTTT
cdr3_aa: CSVAGRLNTEAFF

j_call: TRBJ1-6
d_call: NA
v_call: TRBV7-9
clone_size: NA
cdr3_nt: TGTGCCAGCAGCTCCCCCGCCGGTGGTTCACCCCTCCACTTT
cdr3_aa: CASSSPAGGSPLHF

j_call: TRBJ2-3
d_call: NA
v_call: TRBV9
clone_size: NA
cdr3_nt: TGTGCCAGCAGCGAGCCGGGACTTGCCACAGATACGCAGTATTTT
cdr3_aa: CASSEPGLATDTQYF

j_call: TRBJ1-1
d_call: TRBD1
v_call: TRBV5-1
clone_size: NA
cdr3_nt: TGCGCCAGCACTGAGGACAGGGGGCTTGAAGCTTTCTTT
cdr3_aa: CASTEDRGLEAFF

j_call: TRBJ1-2
d_call: NA
v_call: TRBV27
clone_size: NA
cdr3_nt: TGTGCCAGCGCTTTTACAGGGAACTATGGCTACACCTTC
cdr3_aa: CASAFTGNYGYTF

j_call: TRBJ2-7
d_call: NA
v_call: TRBV4-1
clone_size: NA
cdr3_nt: TGCGCCAGCAGCCAAGGAGCCATTTTTACGACCTACGAGCAGTACTTC
cdr3_aa: CASSQGAIFTTYEQYF

j_call: TRBJ2-1
d_call: NA
v_call: TRBV7-9
clone_size: NA
cdr3_nt: TGTGCCAGCAGCTTTCAGGGTGGGTACAATGAGCAGTTCTTC
cdr3_aa: CASSFQGGYNEQFF

j_call: TRBJ1-4
d_call: NA
v_call: TRBV29-1
clone_size: NA
cdr3_nt: TGCAGCGTCGGGGGACGGGCGAATGAAAAACTGTTTTTT
cdr3_aa: CSVGGRANEKLFF

j_call: TRBJ1-2
d_call: TRBD1
v_call: TRBV16
clone_size: NA
cdr3_nt: TGTGCCAGCAGCCCACCGACAGGGGAGTATGGCTACACCTTC
cdr3_aa: CASSPPTGEYGYTF

j_call: TRBJ2-3
d_call: TRBD2
v_call: TRBV4-2
clone_size: once
cdr3_nt: TGTGCCAGCAGCTCTTTAGCGGGAGCGGGCACAGATACGCAGTATTTT
cdr3_aa: CASSSLAGAGTDTQYF

j_call: TRBJ1-1
d_call: NA
v_call: TRBV5-1
clone_size: NA
cdr3_nt: TGCGCCAGCAGCTTGGAGGAACGAACTGAAGCTTTCTTT
cdr3_aa: CASSLEERTEAFF

j_call: TRBJ2-7
d_call: TRBD1
v_call: TRBV6-1
clone_size: NA
cdr3_nt: TGTGCCAGCAGTACGGGGACAGGGAAAAGCCACGAGCAGTACTTC
cdr3_aa: CASSTGTGKSHEQYF

j_call: TRBJ2-7
d_call: NA
v_call: TRBV30
clone_size: NA
cdr3_nt: TGTGCCTGGAGGACAGGTGGAACCTACGAGCAGTACTTC
cdr3_aa: CAWRTGGTYEQYF

j_call: TRBJ1-4
d_call: NA
v_call: TRBV7-9
clone_size: NA
cdr3_nt: TGTGCCAGCAGCTTAGCTTACCCGAAGGGAGAAAAACTGTTTTTT
cdr3_aa: CASSLAYPKGEKLFF

j_call: TRBJ2-5
d_call: TRBD2
v_call: TRBV30
clone_size: NA
cdr3_nt: TGTGCCTTTGGGCGGGAGGGCCTCGGGACCCAGTACTTC
cdr3_aa: CAFGREGLGTQYF

j_call: TRBJ2-7
d_call: TRBD2
v_call: TRBV27
clone_size: NA
cdr3_nt: TGTGCCAGCAGTTCCTCTGTTAGCGGGGGGCCTAGCTCCTACGAGCAGTACTTC
cdr3_aa: CASSSSVSGGPSSYEQYF

j_call: TRBJ2-7
d_call: NA
v_call: TRBV4-2
clone_size: NA
cdr3_nt: TGTGCCAGCAGCCAAGATGAGGGGGGGCCAGGCGAGCAGTACTTC
cdr3_aa: CASSQDEGGPGEQYF

j_call: TRBJ2-5
d_call: TRBD1
v_call: TRBV6-1
clone_size: NA
cdr3_nt: TGTGCCAGCAGGATCCCAGGGGGACGAGAGACCCAGTACTTC
cdr3_aa: CASRIPGGRETQYF

j_call: TRBJ1-1
d_call: NA
v_call: TRBV29-1
clone_size: once
cdr3_nt: TGCAGCGTTGAGGACAATCTGAACACTGAAGCTTTCTTT
cdr3_aa: CSVEDNLNTEAFF

j_call: TRBJ2-6
d_call: NA
v_call: TRBV9
clone_size: NA
cdr3_nt: TGTGCCAGCAGCGGGGCAGGGGCTGGGGCCAACGTCCTGACTTTC
cdr3_aa: CASSGAGAGANVLTF

j_call: TRBJ2-5
d_call: NA
v_call: TRBV6-5
clone_size: NA
cdr3_nt: TGTGCCAGCAGTTACTCGATACAGGTTGATCAAGAGACCCAGTACTTC
cdr3_aa: CASSYSIQVDQETQYF

j_call: TRBJ2-5
d_call: NA
v_call: TRBV27
clone_size: once
cdr3_nt: TGTGCCAGCAGTTTAGATAGGAGGGAGACCCAGTACTTC
cdr3_aa: CASSLDRRETQYF

j_call: TRBJ1-4
d_call: NA
v_call: TRBV5-1
clone_size: NA
cdr3_nt: TGCGCCAGCAGCTTGGATGGCAGGGCGGAAAAACTGTTTTTT
cdr3_aa: CASSLDGRAEKLFF

j_call: TRBJ2-1
d_call: NA
v_call: TRBV27
clone_size: NA
cdr3_nt: TGTGCCAGCAGTTCCCGGGACTCTGGCTCCAATGAGCAGTTCTTC
cdr3_aa: CASSSRDSGSNEQFF

j_call: TRBJ2-1
d_call: NA
v_call: TRBV5-1
clone_size: NA
cdr3_nt: TGCGCCAGCACCTATTGGGCCGGGAGCTCCTACAATGAGCAGTTCTTC
cdr3_aa: CASTYWAGSSYNEQFF

j_call: TRBJ2-1
d_call: NA
v_call: TRBV25-1
clone_size: NA
cdr3_nt: TGTGCCAGCAGTGGCTTAGGACACGATCTATACAATGAGCAGTTCTTC
cdr3_aa: CASSGLGHDLYNEQFF

j_call: TRBJ2-3
d_call: TRBD1
v_call: TRBV7-9
clone_size: NA
cdr3_nt: TGTGCCAGCAGCACCCTCAGGGCAGGGGGCGATTCAGATACGCAGTATTTT
cdr3_aa: CASSTLRAGGDSDTQYF

j_call: TRBJ2-7
d_call: NA
v_call: TRBV6-5
clone_size: NA
cdr3_nt: TGTGCCAGCAGTTACTCAAGGGGCGCCCACTACGAGCAGTACTTC
cdr3_aa: CASSYSRGAHYEQYF

j_call: TRBJ2-2
d_call: TRBD1
v_call: TRBV5-1
clone_size: NA
cdr3_nt: TGCGCCAGCCTCCCTGACAGGGAAGGCGCCGGGGAGCTGTTTTTT
cdr3_aa: CASLPDREGAGELFF

j_call: TRBJ2-3
d_call: TRBD2
v_call: TRBV5-1
clone_size: NA
cdr3_nt: TGCGCCAGCAGCTTGGTAGCGGGGGACACAGATACGCAGTATTTT
cdr3_aa: CASSLVAGDTDTQYF